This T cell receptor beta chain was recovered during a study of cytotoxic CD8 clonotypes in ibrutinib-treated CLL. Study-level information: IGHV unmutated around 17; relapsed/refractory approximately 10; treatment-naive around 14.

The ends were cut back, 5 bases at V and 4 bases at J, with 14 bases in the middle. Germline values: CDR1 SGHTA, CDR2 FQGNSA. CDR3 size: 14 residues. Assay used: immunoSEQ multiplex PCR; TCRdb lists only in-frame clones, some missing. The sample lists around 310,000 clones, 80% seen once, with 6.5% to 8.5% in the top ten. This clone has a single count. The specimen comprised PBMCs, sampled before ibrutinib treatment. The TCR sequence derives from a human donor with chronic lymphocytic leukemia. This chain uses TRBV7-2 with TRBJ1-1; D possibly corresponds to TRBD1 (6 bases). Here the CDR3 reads CASSPGQISTEAFF. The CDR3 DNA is TGTGCCAGCAGCCCCGGACAGATTAGCACTGAAGCTTTCTTT.